This T cell receptor beta chain emerged from a study of shared clonotypes between healthy human individuals. Every subset had its genomic DNA shared out evenly among several immunoSEQ plates. TCRdb's table, derived via immunoSEQ multiplex PCR, lists solely in-frame clones and lacks some. Of approximately 2.3 million clones detected, over 90% appear once; the ten largest clones hold 0.35% to 0.45%. The CDR3 sequence is 13 residues long. Trimming stripped 8 bases from V and 3 bases from J, with 14 bases between. Germline CDR1 reads SNHLY; CDR2 reads FYNNEI. The TCR originated in a man in his late teens or twenties in good health. Some clones in this sample may be carry-over from other donors' samples. The chain employs TRBV2 and TRBJ2-7; D is ambiguous. The specimen sequenced was naive CD4+ T cells from PBMCs. As for subset: CD45RA+ positively selected. This CDR3 reads CASYKVRGYEQYF. As DNA, the CDR3 is TGTGCCAGCTACAAAGTTCGCGGCTACGAGCAGTACTTC.